These T cell receptor beta chains were read from a single sample in a study of T-cell reconstitution after alpha-beta-depleted transplantation in children. From the PCR reads, TCRdb called clonotypes with MiXCR, one entry per CDR3 protein. The table has about 980,000 distinct CDR3 sequences, about 26% seen once. The sequencing used PBMCs, mostly from graft donor cells, collected 360 days after TCRalphabeta/CD19-depleted stem cell transplant. The source of these receptors is a boy younger than two who had a stem cell transplant for SCID, so the T cells may come from the graft donor. CDR3s include the opening cysteine and the closing phenylalanine or tryptophan. The order of the fields is J gene, clone size, D gene, V gene, CDR3 DNA, CDR3 protein. A D gene is named only where the DNA matches it firmly. The size of a clone is reported for some rows only, either as once, few or many, or as a class for expanded clones.

TRBJ1-1 . . TRBV5-1 TGCGCCAGCAGCTTTGCGGGCCGGGAGAACACTGAAGCTTTCTTT CASSFAGRENTEAFF
TRBJ1-4 . . TRBV7-9 TGTGCCAGCAGCCCTAGGGAAAAACTGTTTTTT CASSPREKLFF
TRBJ1-3 once . TRBV9 TGTGCCAGCAGCGTAGCGGGGAGCTCTGGAAACACCATATATTTT CASSVAGSSGNTIYF
TRBJ1-3 . . TRBV5-1 TGCGCCAGCAGCTTGGGGAGTTACAGGGCTGGAAACACCATATATTTT CASSLGSYRAGNTIYF
TRBJ2-2 many TRBD2 TRBV12-3/TRBV12-4 TGTGCCAGCAGTTTAAAGCGGGGGGTCTCAAACACCGGGGAGCTGTTTTTT CASSLKRGVSNTGELFF
TRBJ2-3 few . TRBV27 TGTGCCAGCAGTAGCGCCAACGGGGTAGATACGCAGTATTTT CASSSANGVDTQYF
TRBJ1-1 . . TRBV18 TGTGCCAGCTCACCCCTCGAAGGTAACTGGGCTGAAGCTTTCTTT CASSPLEGNWAEAFF
TRBJ2-7 . . TRBV12-3/TRBV12-4 TGTGCCAGCAGCCCCGTCTTGGGGGATGTGGGCGAGCAGTACTTC CASSPVLGDVGEQYF
TRBJ1-1 few . TRBV28 TGTGCCAGCAGTTTTACGGGGTACCGGATGAACACTGAAGCTTTCTTT CASSFTGYRMNTEAFF
TRBJ2-7 . . TRBV28 TGTGCCAGCAGTTTTGCGCTTAGAGGGTACGAGCAGTACTTC CASSFALRGYEQYF
TRBJ2-3 few TRBD2 TRBV5-1 TGCGCCAGCAGCTTGGGTGGAGCGGGGGGACTCAAATCCACAGATACGCAGTATTTT CASSLGGAGGLKSTDTQYF
TRBJ2-3 few . TRBV10-3 TGTGCCATCGGCCTCCCATCCACAGATACGCAGTATTTT CAIGLPSTDTQYF
TRBJ1-1 . . TRBV7-9 TGTGCCAGCAGCCCCGGGGTGTTTAACACTGAAGCTTTCTTT CASSPGVFNTEAFF
TRBJ2-7 . . TRBV20-1 TGCAGTGCGTCGGAAGGGGGGAGCTCCTACGAGCAGTACTTC CSASEGGSSYEQYF
TRBJ2-3 . . TRBV6-1 TGTGCCAGCAGCGAACTTCCCTCGCGGTTTACGCAGTATTTT CASSELPSRFTQYF
TRBJ1-1 few . TRBV7-8 TGTGCCAGCAGCTCCGGACAGTCGAACACTGAAGCTTTCTTT CASSSGQSNTEAFF
TRBJ2-1 . . TRBV12-3/TRBV12-4 TGTGCCAGCAGTTTAAACCAGGGGAATGAGCAGTTCTTC CASSLNQGNEQFF
TRBJ1-1 . . TRBV5-1 TGCGCCAGCAGTATCGCCGGCTGGGGTGATGAAGCTTTCTTT CASSIAGWGDEAFF
TRBJ2-3 few . TRBV7-2 TGTGCCAGCGCTCGGGCAAGCACAGATACGCAGTATTTT CASARASTDTQYF
TRBJ2-1 . . TRBV7-2 TGTGCCAGCAGCTTCCGCGGGACGGTGAATGAGCAGTTCTTC CASSFRGTVNEQFF
TRBJ1-5 . . TRBV2 TGTGCCAGCAGTGAGCGAGGGCTCCCCGGAGAGCCCCAGCATTTT CASSERGLPGEPQHF
TRBJ2-1 few . TRBV7-9 TGTGCCAGCAGCTTACAGGCGGGGCTCTACAATGAGCAGTTCTTC CASSLQAGLYNEQFF
TRBJ2-7 many TRBD1 TRBV20-1 TGCAGTGCCGCAGCCTATTCGACAGGGCTCTCCTACGAGCAGTACTTC CSAAAYSTGLSYEQYF
TRBJ1-5 . . TRBV28 TGTGCCAGCAGCCGACCCCGGCAGGGAAGGGGTCAGCCCCAGCATTTT CASSRPRQGRGQPQHF
TRBJ1-1 . . TRBV5-1 TGCGCCAGCAGCTTCCCGGGACACCCGAACACTGAAGCTTTCTTT CASSFPGHPNTEAFF
TRBJ1-4 many TRBD1 TRBV5-1 TGCGCCAGCAGCTTGGGGACAGGGGGCCAGGAAAAACTGTTTTTT CASSLGTGGQEKLFF
TRBJ2-3 many . TRBV6-5 TGTGCCAGCAGTTACTCCTTGGCCCGAACGGATACGCAGTATTTT CASSYSLARTDTQYF
TRBJ1-1 few TRBD1 TRBV6-2/TRBV6-3 TGTGCCAGCAGTCGTCCCGGGACAGGGGTGAACACTGAAGCTTTCTTT CASSRPGTGVNTEAFF
TRBJ2-2 . TRBD1 TRBV5-5 TGTGCCAGCAGCCTGACAGGGAGTAGGACCGGGGAGCTGTTTTTT CASSLTGSRTGELFF
TRBJ1-5 . TRBD1 TRBV12-3/TRBV12-4 TGTGCCAGCAGTCCTAATGACAGGGGAGAGGGCAATCAGCCCCAGCATTTT CASSPNDRGEGNQPQHF
TRBJ2-3 few TRBD2 TRBV9 TGTGCCAGCAGCGTCCCCCAGCTAGCGGGGTCAGATACGCAGTATTTT CASSVPQLAGSDTQYF
TRBJ1-5 few . TRBV21-1 TGTGCCAGCCGGCTCGAAAGACACCGAGGGGCCAATCAGCCCCAGCATTTT CASRLERHRGANQPQHF
TRBJ2-3 few . TRBV29-1 TGCAGCGTTGCCCGAGGGGGGGGTTTGGTATATACGCAGTATTTT CSVARGGGLVYTQYF
TRBJ2-5 . TRBD1 TRBV20-1 TGCAGTGCTCTTAACACGGGACAGGGCGGGGACCAGTACTTC CSALNTGQGGDQYF
TRBJ2-3 few . TRBV4-1 TGCGCCAGCAGCCCCTCCGGGACATACGCCACAGATACGCAGTATTTT CASSPSGTYATDTQYF
TRBJ2-4 . . TRBV7-2 TGTGCCAGCAGCTTAGGAGACAGACGGACCAAAAACATTCAGTACTTC CASSLGDRRTKNIQYF
TRBJ2-5 . TRBD1 TRBV20-1 TGCAGTGCTAGGGAGACAGGGGGCGAAGAGACCCAGTACTTC CSARETGGEETQYF
TRBJ1-6 . . TRBV6-1 TGTGCCAGCAGCCCCGGGACCTATAATTCACCCCTCCACTTT CASSPGTYNSPLHF
TRBJ2-7 . . TRBV6-5 TGTGCCAGCAGTTACCTAGGGGACACACCCTCCTACGAGCAGTACTTC CASSYLGDTPSYEQYF
TRBJ2-5 . TRBD2 TRBV20-1 TGCAGTGCTAGAGCTTCGAGGCTAGCGGGCTCTTGGTACCAAGAGACCCAGTACTTC CSARASRLAGSWYQETQYF
TRBJ2-2 . . TRBV2 TGTGCCAGCAGTGAGTTGGGGTACGCGAACACCGGGGAGCTGTTTTTT CASSELGYANTGELFF
TRBJ2-2 . TRBD1 TRBV2 TGTGCCAGCAGTGAAGTTCTAAGTGGGCGGGACAGGGGGAATCCCGGGGAGCTGTTTTTT CASSEVLSGRDRGNPGELFF
TRBJ2-3 few TRBD2 TRBV20-1 TGCAGTGCTAGGAAGGTAGCGGGGGGCCCGAATACGCAGTATTTT CSARKVAGGPNTQYF
TRBJ2-1 few . TRBV6-2/TRBV6-3 TGTGCCAGCAGTTCAAGGGGCTCGGGTCGGGATGAGCAGTTCTTC CASSSRGSGRDEQFF
TRBJ2-7 many TRBD2 TRBV12-3/TRBV12-4 TGTGCCAGCAGCCCCTCCAGCGGGGGGGCCCACTACGAGCAGTACTTC CASSPSSGGAHYEQYF
TRBJ2-1 . TRBD2 TRBV23-1 TGCGCCAGCAGTCAATCGGGGATGGCTAGCGGGCCGAGCTCCTACAATGAGCAGTTCTTC CASSQSGMASGPSSYNEQFF
TRBJ2-7 few . TRBV5-1 TGCGCCAGCAGCTTGGATGTATTTATGTACGAGCAGTACTTC CASSLDVFMYEQYF
TRBJ2-1 . . TRBV12-3/TRBV12-4 TGTGCCAGCAGTTTAGCGATTGGAGGGGGGCAGTTCTTC CASSLAIGGGQFF
TRBJ2-1 . . TRBV3-1 TGTGCCAGCAGCCAAGATCCCGGGGGCCACAATGAGCAGTTCTTC CASSQDPGGHNEQFF
TRBJ2-3 few TRBD1 TRBV20-1 TGCAGTGCTCCCGGGGACAGGGGAGCCCCAGATACGCAGTATTTT CSAPGDRGAPDTQYF
TRBJ2-5 . . TRBV7-9 TGTGCCAGCAGCCCACGGCCCTTGGAGGAGACCCAGTACTTC CASSPRPLEETQYF
TRBJ2-3 . . TRBV12-3/TRBV12-4 TGTGCCAGCAGTTTACCACTAGGACCGCAGTATTTT CASSLPLGPQYF
TRBJ2-5 . TRBD2 TRBV5-1 TGCGCCAGCAGCTTGGCCCTGCTAGCGGGGGATGTGACCCAGTACTTC CASSLALLAGDVTQYF